These 28 T cell receptor beta chains were sequenced from one sample in a study of cytomegalovirus exposure and HLA in healthy donors. This PCR relied on a set of 60 Vbeta primers and 13 Jbeta primers. The repertoire was sequenced with immunoSEQ multiplex PCR; TCRdb's copy has only in-frame clones and lacks some. The sample contains some 180,000 clones, around 80% of which appear only once. Input material: PBMCs. The receptors were gathered from a man younger than 30 in good health and CMV-seronegative.

This clone was recorded once. The chain uses TRBV6-1 and TRBJ2-4, with D tentatively TRBD2 (5 bases). V shed 5 bases and J shed 1 base, with 9 bases lying between them. Germline CDR1 is MNHNS and CDR2 is SASEGT. This CDR3 has 14 residues. DNA of the CDR3: TGTGCCAGCAGTTCCGCGGGTGCCAAAAACATTCAGTACTTC. Residues: CASSSAGAKNIQYF.

The chain links TRBV4-1 to TRBJ1-6, with D perhaps TRBD1 (5 bases). The germline gives CDR1 MGHRA, CDR2 YSYEKL. The CDR3 is made up of 16 amino acids. Trimming took 1 base from V and 0 from J, leaving 7 bases between them. The CDR3 loop is CASSQAGGSYNSPLHF. In DNA form, the CDR3 reads TGCGCCAGCAGCCAAGCGGGGGGCTCCTATAATTCACCCCTCCACTTT.

This clone was counted a single time. V gene TRBV29-1 combines with J gene TRBJ2-1; TRBD1 agrees at 7 bases. The CDR3 loop spans 13 amino acids. CDR1 and CDR2 (germline): SQVTM, ANQGSEA. J was trimmed by 6 bases and V by 4 bases; bases with no gene match: 6. The CDR3 DNA sequence: TGCAGCGTTGGGAACAGGGGAAGCAATGAGCAGTTCTTC. It codes for CSVGNRGSNEQFF.

This clone was seen a handful of times. The J gene is TRBJ2-3, the V gene TRBV7-2, with TRBD2 identical over 12 bases. Germline V CDR1 and CDR2: SGHTA, FQGNSA. The V and J ends lost 2 bases and 0 bases, in that order; junction bases with no gene match: 9. The CDR3 totals 19 residues. The CDR3 bases are TGTGCCAGCAGCTTACTAGCGGGGGGGCCATTCCGTAGCACAGATACGCAGTATTTT. The encoded protein is CASSLLAGGPFRSTDTQYF.

The chain's CDR3 is CASSLAPGYNSPLHF. CDR3 in DNA: TGTGCCAGCAGCTTAGCGCCGGGGTACAATTCACCCCTCCACTTT. The chain uses TRBV7-8 and TRBJ1-6; D is unclear. The V gene's germline CDR1 is SGHVS and CDR2 FQNEAQ. The V gene lost 0 bases and the J gene lost 7 bases, with 10 bases spanning the gap. The CDR3 covers 15 residues.

This chain joins TRBV28 and TRBJ1-2, with a possible D match to TRBD1 (5 bases). The CDR3 is 13 residues long. Trimming removed 5 bases from V and 8 bases from J, with 15 bases in between. CDR1 and CDR2 (germline): MDHEN, SYDVKM. Here the CDR3 reads CASSGHRPGGYTF. The CDR3 DNA reads TGTGCCAGCAGTGGCCACCGACCAGGGGGCTACACCTTC.

The chain has TRBV11-2 and TRBJ1-1; D call uncertain. There are 14 residues in the CDR3. Between the trimmed V and J ends, which lost 0 bases and 7 bases, there was a span of 12 bases. Germline assignment: CDR1 SGHAT and CDR2 FQNNGV. The CDR3 nucleotides are TGTGCCAGCAGCTTAGATCACCGGAGATATGAAGCTTTCTTT. Residues: CASSLDHRRYEAFF. The variable domain in full, with the rest retrieved from reference TRBV11-2 and TRBJ1-1, is EAGVAQSPRYKIIEKRQSVAFWCNPISGHATLYWYQQILGQGPKLLIQFQNNGVVDDSQLPKDRFSAERLKGVDSTLKIQPAKLEDSAVYLCASSLDHRRYEAFFGQGTRLTVV.

Remarks on this clone: An end of the junction differs from the germline gene, which may be a read error. The CDR3 DNA reads TGTGCCATCAGTGAGTCGAGTGGGGCTAGCGGGATGTTC. Protein sequence: CAISESSGASGMF. V is TRBV10-3 and J is TRBJ2-7; 9 nucleotides agree with TRBD2. CDR1 and CDR2 (germline): ENHRY, SYGVKD. The CDR3 is 13 amino acids.

V is TRBV28 and J is TRBJ1-5; the D gene is possibly TRBD1 (6 bases). The V end was cut by 6 bases, the J end by 2 bases, with 26 bases between. There are 19 residues in the CDR3. Germline loops: CDR1 MDHEN, CDR2 SYDVKM. The CDR3 here is CASSYLSGRGSGGNQPQHF. The CDR3 DNA sequence: TGTGCCAGCAGCTATTTATCAGGCAGGGGATCGGGCGGCAATCAGCCCCAGCATTTT. Together with reference TRBV28 and TRBJ1-5, the CDR3 gives the full variable domain: DVKVTQSSRYLVKRTGEKVFLECVQDMDHENMFWYRQDPGLGLRLIYFSYDVKMKEKGDIPEGYSVSREKKERFSLILESASTNQTSMYLCASSYLSGRGSGGNQPQHFGDGTRLSIL.

This clone was found once. CDR3 in amino acids: CASSWTGSSYEQYF. The CDR3 region has the DNA TGTGCCAGCAGTTGGACAGGGAGCTCCTACGAGCAGTACTTC. The rearrangement joins TRBV27 to TRBJ2-7; TRBD1 agrees at 8 bases. CDR1 and CDR2 from the germline V gene are MNHEY and SMNVEV (reference sequence). The CDR3 extends over 14 amino acids. The V gene end was trimmed by 4 bases and the J gene end by 0 bases; junction bases not matched to a gene: 2.

Notes on this clone: One junction end disagrees with the germline gene, perhaps due to a read error. This chain joins TRBV7-9 and TRBJ1-4; D gene uncertain. This CDR3 contains 15 residues. Looked up from germline, CDR1 is SEHNR and CDR2 is FQNEAQ (reference sequence). This chain's CDR3 is CSSSLRGRGHEKLFF. The CDR3 nucleotides read TGTTCCAGCAGCTTAAGAGGACGGGGTCACGAAAAACTGTTTTTT.

This clone came up a few times. The chain is built from TRBV6-5 and TRBJ1-2; TRBD1 matches at 7 bases. Germline V CDR1 and CDR2: MNHEY, SVGAGI. Germline trimming cut 5 bases from V and 2 bases from J; bases unmatched to any gene: 2. CDR3 size: 13 residues. CDR3 sequence reads: CASSTDRNYGYTF. CDR3 DNA: TGTGCCAGCAGTACGGACAGGAACTATGGCTACACCTTC.

As DNA, the CDR3 is TGTGCCAGCAGCCCACTACTAGGAGCCGGGGAGCTGTTTTTT. Amino acid sequence: CASSPLLGAGELFF. The V and J genes are TRBV9 and TRBJ2-2; tentatively, D is TRBD2 (5 bases). CDR3 length equals 14 residues. V was cut by 4 bases and J by 6 bases, with 13 bases left in between. Looked up from germline, CDR1 is SGDLS and CDR2 is YYNGEE. The complete variable domain, with remaining parts taken from reference TRBV9 and TRBJ2-2, reads DSGVTQTPKHLITATGQRVTLRCSPRSGDLSVYWYQQSLDQGLQFLIQYYNGEERAKGNILERFSAQQFPDLHSELNLSSLELGDSALYFCASSPLLGAGELFFGEGSRLTVL.

The chain uses TRBV4-2 and TRBJ1-1; 7 bases match TRBD1. V was pared by 4 bases and J by 1 base, with 3 bases of the junction left unmatched. The germline V gene has CDR1 LGHNA and CDR2 YNFKEQ. The CDR3 has 14 residues. The CDR3 region has the DNA TGTGCCAGCAGCCCACCAGGGGGGAACACTGAAGCTTTCTTT. Protein sequence: CASSPPGGNTEAFF.

The chain employs TRBV5-1 and TRBJ2-1; D possibly corresponds to TRBD1 (5 bases). The CDR3 length is 15 residues. Trimming shortened V by 0 bases and J by 6 bases, and 13 bases separated the two germline ends. The germline CDR1 and CDR2 sequences are SGHRS and YFSETQ. In nucleotides, the CDR3 is TGCGCCAGCAGCTTGGAGGGCATTAGGGGCAATGAGCAGTTCTTC. Protein product: CASSLEGIRGNEQFF.

The chain is built from TRBV6-1 and TRBJ1-2, with 10 positions matching TRBD1. The CDR3 runs 14 residues. The germline gives CDR1 MNHNS, CDR2 SASEGT. V shed 2 bases, J shed 9 bases, and the junction held 6 bases outside the gene matches. The CDR3 DNA follows: TGTGCCAGCAGTGAACTGGGACAGGGGTTCCGCTACACCTTC. Amino acids: CASSELGQGFRYTF.

CDR3 loop: CASSTPGQKGSYNEQFF. The CDR3 DNA reads as TGTGCCAGCAGCACACCGGGACAAAAGGGGTCCTACAATGAGCAGTTCTTC. V is TRBV21-1 and J is TRBJ2-1; the D segment call TRBD1 is taken from the table without a DNA check. TRBV21-1 is a listed pseudogene. The CDR3 has 17 residues.

The chain joins TRBV5-5 to TRBJ1-5, with D perhaps matching TRBD1 (5 bases). The V end was cut by 2 bases, the J end by 5 bases, with 17 bases between. The germline gives CDR1 SGHKS, CDR2 YYEKEE (reference sequence). The length of the CDR3 is 16 residues. Here the CDR3 DNA reads TGTGCCAGCAGCTTTTATAGCGGTTTGGGGCATCAGCCCCAGCATTTT. Translation gives CASSFYSGLGHQPQHF.

The gene calls are TRBV14 and TRBJ2-7, with TRBD2 as a possible D gene (6 bases). This CDR3 region has 16 residues. Trimming cost V 0 bases and J 5 bases, with 17 bases left between them. Germline-derived CDR1 and CDR2 are SGHDN and FVKESK. CDR3 sequence reads: CASSQEGGPAGDEQYF. The CDR3 DNA follows: TGTGCCAGCAGCCAAGAGGGAGGACCCGCCGGGGACGAGCAGTACTTC.

The sample holds a few counts of this clone. The chain is built from TRBV11-2 and TRBJ2-1; TRBD2 aligns across 9 bases. Losses at the gene ends were 1 base for V and 6 bases for J; bases not matched to a gene: 7. Germline assignment: CDR1 SGHAT and CDR2 FQNNGV. The CDR3 totals 16 residues. The chain's CDR3 is CASSLGFGRGGNEQFF. The CDR3 DNA is TGTGCCAGCAGCTTAGGGTTCGGGCGGGGGGGCAATGAGCAGTTCTTC.

The V call is TRBV5-1, the J call TRBJ2-7; 7 bases map to TRBD1. The CDR3 covers 13 residues. Trimming cost V 2 bases and J 6 bases; bases outside gene matches: 5. Germline V CDR1 and CDR2: SGHRS, YFSETQ. The CDR3 DNA is TGCGCCAGCAGCTTAAGGGGGCTGGGCGAGCAGTACTTC. Amino acids: CASSLRGLGEQYF.

V gene TRBV2 combines with J gene TRBJ2-1; D not resolved. Germline CDR1 reads SNHLY; CDR2 reads FYNNEI. This CDR3 spans 15 amino acids. V lost 3 bases, J lost 4 bases, and 13 bases lay in between. The CDR3 sequence is CASSDPASGYNEQFF. The CDR3 DNA is TGTGCCAGCAGTGATCCAGCGTCCGGTTACAATGAGCAGTTCTTC.

The chain recombines TRBV30 with TRBJ1-3, with D unresolved. There are 15 residues in the CDR3. Germline V gives CDR1 GTSNPN, CDR2 SVGIG (reference sequence). V lost 5 bases and J 0 bases, leaving 14 bases between the germline ends. The CDR3 sequence: CAWAPGLASGNTIYF. For the CDR3, the DNA is TGTGCCTGGGCCCCTGGGCTTGCCTCTGGAAACACCATATATTTT.

The rearrangement links TRBV28 to TRBJ2-1, with a weak D call TRBD2 (6 bases). Germline CDR1 reads MDHEN; CDR2 reads SYDVKM. CDR3 length: 15 amino acids. Trimming took 1 base from V and 3 from J, leaving 10 bases between them. The CDR3 loop reads CASSLSSAVYNEQFF. DNA of the CDR3: TGTGCCAGCAGTTTATCTAGCGCTGTCTACAATGAGCAGTTCTTC.

The V and J genes are TRBV27 and TRBJ1-6; 8 bases are a match to TRBD1. Germline V lookup: CDR1 MNHEY, CDR2 SMNVEV (reference sequence). V was pared by 6 bases and J by 7 bases, with 20 bases of the junction left unmatched. The CDR3 spans 19 residues. This CDR3 is CASRPMVQGVMGRNSPLHF. The CDR3 DNA sequence: TGTGCCAGCAGGCCCATGGTACAGGGGGTAATGGGTCGAAATTCACCCCTCCACTTT.

The genes are TRBV14 and TRBJ1-2; D uncertain. The CDR3 covers 20 residues. Trimming removed 1 base from V and 4 bases from J, with 28 bases in between. Germline V lookup: CDR1 SGHDN, CDR2 FVKESK. Here the CDR3 reads CASSQAAREKHWQPSYGYTF. Here the CDR3 DNA reads TGTGCCAGCAGCCAAGCGGCGCGGGAAAAGCATTGGCAACCGTCCTATGGCTACACCTTC.

The chain carries TRBV11-2 and TRBJ2-2; tentative D call: TRBD2 (5 bases). CDR3 length: 16 amino acids. Trimming took off 7 bases at V and 1 base at J, with 16 bases between the two ends. The germline V gene encodes CDR1 SGHAT and CDR2 FQNNGV. The CDR3 DNA sequence: TGTGCCAGCATCCGCTACGGAGGTGGGAACACCGGGGAGCTGTTTTTT. Translated, it gives CASIRYGGGNTGELFF. The variable domain in full, with the rest retrieved from reference TRBV11-2 and TRBJ2-2, is EAGVAQSPRYKIIEKRQSVAFWCNPISGHATLYWYQQILGQGPKLLIQFQNNGVVDDSQLPKDRFSAERLKGVDSTLKIQPAKLEDSAVYLCASIRYGGGNTGELFFGEGSRLTVL.

The rearrangement links TRBV25-1 to TRBJ1-2; D is perhaps TRBD1 (5 bases). Germline V gives CDR1 MGHDK, CDR2 SYGVNS. The germline V and J ends were trimmed by 6 bases and 6 bases, with 14 bases remaining between them. This CDR3 has 13 amino acids. CDR3 DNA sequence: TGTGCCAGCAGGTCTGACAGTATCGATGGCTACACCTTC. Protein product: CASRSDSIDGYTF.